The T cell receptor beta chain under discussion was sequenced for a study of early T cells in non-severe SARS-CoV-2 infection. Study-wide background: Chains were not paired, and sequencing was done on bulk RNA from unsorted whole blood. Study-level results: VDJdb-based matching was biased toward anti-spike CD8 responses and missed private and CD4 specificities.

Researchers tagged individual cDNA molecules with unique molecular identifiers. TCRdb recomputed calls from the 5' RACE reads with MiXCR, one row per CDR3 protein. The sample holds some 30,000 distinct CDR3 sequences, 5.8% seen once. Concerning this clonotype itself: Its cognate antigen is unknown. At one end, the junction sequence differs from germline, possibly due to a read error.

The CDR3 has 13 amino acids. Germline V lookup: CDR1 SNHLY, CDR2 FYNNEI. The clonotype was recovered from an adult who was a healthcare worker with PCR-confirmed SARS-CoV-2 infection or an uninfected control (not recorded which). Sequencing used whole blood. The chain combines TRBV2 with TRBJ2-3; a possible D gene is TRBD1 (5 bases). CDR3 protein: CASGERTKNTQYF. As DNA, the CDR3 is TGTGCCAGCGGTGAACGGACAAAGAATACGCAGTATTTT. The full variable domain, completed using reference TRBV2 and TRBJ2-3, is EPEVTQTPSHQVTQMGQEVILRCVPISNHLYFYWYRQILGQKVEFLVSFYNNEISEKSEIFDDQFSVERPDGSNFTLKIRSTKLEDSAMYFCASGERTKNTQYFGPGTRLTVL.